The sequence of this TCR beta chain was determined in a study of response to subunit inactivated influenza vaccine. Germline CDR1 and CDR2: SGHRS and YFSETQ. V was trimmed by 4 bases and J by 4 bases, leaving 17 bases between them. This CDR3 has 16 amino acids. This clonotype was counted only a few times. Antigen specificity is unknown. TCRdb fed the RT-PCR reads into MiXCR, producing one record per CDR3 protein. This table holds 530,000 or so distinct CDR3 sequences, about 25% found once. Overall study findings and caveats: Seasonal influenza vaccination, on each occasion, was suggested by the authors to recruit few new T cells.

The sequence was obtained from a man in his fifties or sixties who received an inactivated influenza vaccine. Sequenced material: CD4+ T cells sorted from PBMCs, taken roughly 5 days after vaccination. The chain has TRBV5-1 and TRBJ2-2; D call uncertain. The CDR3 is CASSAGARPGTGELFF. CDR3 sequence (DNA): TGCGCCAGCAGCGCAGGAGCCCGCCCGGGCACCGGGGAGCTGTTTTTT.